The 14 T cell receptor beta chains reported below all come from one sample, sequenced in a study of blood T cell repertoires in COVID-19. Profiled with immunoSEQ multiplex PCR; TCRdb holds only in-frame clones, not every one. The table has 200,000 to 250,000 clones, 80% to 90% seen once. Sequenced material: PBMCs or T cells enriched from blood (not recorded which). The receptor source for this set is a woman aged 50 to 60 with acute COVID-19.

The chain carries TRBV6-2 or TRBV6-3 and TRBJ2-7; TRBD2 matches 9 bases. The CDR3 is 17 residues long. Unmatched junction bases numbered 13, after V lost 2 bases and J lost 5 bases. Germline CDR1 reads MNHEY; CDR2 reads SVGEGT. The CDR3, as DNA: TGTGCCAGCAGTTACCGGGTAGGGGAAGCGGGAGGACACGAGCAGTACTTC. Its protein product is CASSYRVGEAGGHEQYF.

The chain employs TRBV4-1 and TRBJ1-3; TRBD1 agrees at 8 bases. V shed 4 bases, J shed 5 bases, and the junction held 7 bases outside the gene matches. Germline V lookup: CDR1 MGHRA, CDR2 YSYEKL. CDR3 length: 15 amino acids. This CDR3 reads CASSRGQGTRNTIYF. In DNA, the CDR3 is TGCGCCAGCAGCCGAGGACAGGGAACTCGAAACACCATATATTTT.

There are a few counts of this clone. The chain is built from TRBV7-8 and TRBJ2-1; weak D call: TRBD2 (7 bases). V lost 5 bases to trimming and J lost 3 bases, with 11 bases between them. Germline CDR1 and CDR2: SGHVS and FQNEAQ. The CDR3 totals 14 residues. The CDR3 nucleotides read TGTGCCAGCAGCGGGAGGGACAACTACAATGAGCAGTTCTTC. Amino acid sequence: CASSGRDNYNEQFF.

V is TRBV30 and J is TRBJ1-2, with D possibly being TRBD1 (5 bases). CDR1 and CDR2 (germline): GTSNPN, SVGIG (reference sequence). The CDR3 length is 14 residues. The V gene lost 1 base and the J gene lost 0 bases, with 9 bases spanning the gap. The CDR3 DNA reads as TGTGCCTGGAGTGGACAGCGCGCTAACTATGGCTACACCTTC. Its protein product is CAWSGQRANYGYTF.

The rearrangement uses TRBV6-5 and TRBJ2-1; weak D call: TRBD2 (5 bases). The V and J ends lost 8 bases and 10 bases respectively, with 12 bases between them. CDR3 size: 11 residues. The germline V gene encodes CDR1 MNHEY and CDR2 SVGAGI. This CDR3 reads CASHGNLEQFF. The CDR3 DNA reads as TGTGCCAGCCACGGGAATCTGGAGCAGTTCTTC.

The chain is built from TRBV4-3 and TRBJ2-7; D is unclear. Germline V lookup: CDR1 LGHNA, CDR2 YSLEER. V lost 0 bases and J 6 bases, leaving 15 bases between the germline ends. The CDR3 is 15 amino acids. This CDR3 is CASSQDRSPSGEQYF. For the CDR3, the DNA is TGCGCCAGCAGCCAAGACAGGTCCCCTTCCGGCGAGCAGTACTTC.

This chain connects TRBV28 to TRBJ2-2; 8 bases match TRBD2. The ends lost 10 bases at V and 5 bases at J; junction bases unmatched: 15. The CDR3 is made up of 16 amino acids. Germline V CDR1 and CDR2: MDHEN, SYDVKM. The CDR3, as DNA: TGTGCCACCCACCCGGCGGGAGGCGCGGCGACCGGGGAGCTGTTTTTT. The encoded protein is CATHPAGGAATGELFF.

This sequence joins TRBV5-1 and TRBJ1-6, with 8 bases fitting TRBD1. Germline V lookup: CDR1 SGHRS, CDR2 YFSETQ. The length of the CDR3 is 16 residues. The J segment lost 4 bases and the V segment lost 4 bases, leaving 7 bases of the junction unmatched. Written as DNA, the CDR3 is TGCGCCAGCAGCACCGGACAGGGCCCGTATAATTCACCCCTCCACTTT. Amino acids: CASSTGQGPYNSPLHF.

The V call is TRBV20-1, the J call TRBJ2-5; 12 nucleotides agree with TRBD2. Germline V gene data show CDR1 as DFQATT and CDR2 as SNEGSKA (reference sequence). J gave up 4 bases and V 3 bases, and 9 bases lay outside the gene matches. The CDR3 sequence is 16 residues long. The CDR3 DNA follows: TGCAGTGCTAGTCCTAGCGGGAGGGCCTTTGGAGAGACCCAGTACTTC. This translates into CSASPSGRAFGETQYF.

The chain couples TRBV6-5 to TRBJ2-7, with D possibly being TRBD2 (6 bases). The CDR3 runs to 13 residues. Germline-derived CDR1 and CDR2 are MNHEY and SVGAGI. V lost 6 bases to trimming and J lost 6 bases, with 15 bases between them. The CDR3 is CASSLGGSSEQYF. CDR3 nucleotide sequence: TGTGCCAGCAGCCTTGGGGGGAGCTCCGAGCAGTACTTC.

This clone occurred once. The V and J genes are TRBV5-4 and TRBJ1-6, with D maybe TRBD1 (6 bases). The CDR3 runs to 13 residues. Per the germline V gene, CDR1 is SGHNT and CDR2 is YYREEE (reference sequence). The germline V and J ends were trimmed by 9 bases and 7 bases, with 14 bases remaining between them. The CDR3 is CAKDHRENSPLHF. The DNA of the CDR3 is TGTGCCAAGGACCACAGGGAAAATTCACCCCTCCACTTT. Supplemented by reference TRBV5-4 and TRBJ1-6, the full variable domain reads ETGVTQSPTHLIKTRGQQVTLRCSSQSGHNTVSWYQQALGQGPQFIFQYYREEENGRGNFPPRFSGLQFPNYSSELNVNALELDDSALYLCAKDHRENSPLHFGNGTRLTVT.

The chain is built from TRBV4-1 and TRBJ2-7; TRBD1 matches 7 bases. CDR3 length: 16 amino acids. Trimming took 3 bases from V and 2 from J; bases not matched to a gene: 10. In germline, CDR1 is MGHRA, CDR2 YSYEKL. CDR3 nucleotides: TGCGCCAGCAGCCAGCCACGGGACAGCATAACCTACGAGCAGTACTTC. Translating it yields CASSQPRDSITYEQYF.

V gene TRBV4-1 combines with J gene TRBJ2-1; D gene uncertain. Trimming left V 6 bases short and J 7 bases short, with 10 bases between. CDR3 length equals 12 residues. Germline-derived CDR1 and CDR2 are MGHRA and YSYEKL. The CDR3 region is CASRTSRNEQFF. The CDR3 DNA follows: TGCGCCAGCAGGACAAGCAGGAATGAGCAGTTCTTC.

The rearrangement joins TRBV7-9 to TRBJ2-7, with 7 nucleotides matching TRBD1. V was pared by 2 bases and J by 0 bases, with 7 bases of the junction left unmatched. From germline, CDR1 is SEHNR and CDR2 FQNEAQ (reference sequence). This CDR3 comprises 16 residues. CDR3 in amino acids: CASSLRRDSLSYEQYF. DNA of the CDR3: TGTGCCAGCAGCTTAAGACGGGACAGTCTCTCCTACGAGCAGTACTTC.